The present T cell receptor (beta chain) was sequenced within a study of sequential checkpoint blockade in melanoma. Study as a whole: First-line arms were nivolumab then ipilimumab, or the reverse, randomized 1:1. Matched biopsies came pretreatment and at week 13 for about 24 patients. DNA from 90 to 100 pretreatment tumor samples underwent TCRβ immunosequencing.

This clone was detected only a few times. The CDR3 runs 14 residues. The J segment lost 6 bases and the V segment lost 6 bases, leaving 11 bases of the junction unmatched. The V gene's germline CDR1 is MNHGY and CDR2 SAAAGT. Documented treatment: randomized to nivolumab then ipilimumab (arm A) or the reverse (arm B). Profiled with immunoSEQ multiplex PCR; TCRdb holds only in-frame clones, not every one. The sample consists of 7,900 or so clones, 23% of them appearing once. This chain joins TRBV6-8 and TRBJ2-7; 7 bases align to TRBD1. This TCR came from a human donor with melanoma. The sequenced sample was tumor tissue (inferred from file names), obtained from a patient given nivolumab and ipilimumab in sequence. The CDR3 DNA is TGTGCCAGCAGCCAAGCCGTTAGACAGGGCGAGCAGTACTTC. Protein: CASSQAVRQGEQYF.